This T cell receptor beta chain originates from a study of CD8 T cells in Susac syndrome. Turning to the study itself: Of the sequenced Susac syndrome patients, six had active disease and about 8 were in remission.

Germline CDR1 MNHEY, CDR2 SMNVEV (reference sequence). This CDR3 comprises 14 residues. J was trimmed by 3 bases and V by 5 bases; bases with no gene match: 5. From blood CD8+ and CD4+ T cells, the TCR beta chain was sequenced. Comments on this clonotype: The antigen is not known.

Study-level results: The authors found sixteen Susac-specific public clones in total CD8+ repertoires and five or six in CD8+ TEMRA repertoires.

With random hexamers, reverse transcription was performed on about 0.5 to 1 ug of RNA. Amplification of the TCR beta CDR3 was carried out by immunoSEQ multiplex PCR, which spanned a total of 54 Vbeta and 13 Jbeta segments. TCRdb re-derived calls from the immunoSEQ multiplex PCR reads in MiXCR, one entry per CDR3 protein. This sample has 70,000 to 95,000 distinct CDR3 sequences, with approximately 95% found just once. What was sequenced was CD8+ T cells from PBMCs. The rearrangement links TRBV27 to TRBJ2-7; 9 bases map to TRBD2. This receptor was identified in a human donor with Susac syndrome. The CDR3 loop is CASSVLSGSYEQYF. CDR3 nucleotide sequence: TGTGCCAGCAGTGTCCTTAGCGGGAGCTACGAGCAGTACTTC.